This is a list of T cell receptor beta chains from one sample in a study of neurological immune-mediated disorders. TCRdb re-called the 5' RACE reads with MiXCR, one entry per CDR3 protein. The sample contains about 41,000 distinct CDR3 sequences, roughly an eighth of which appear only once. The specimen was PBMCs. These receptors were taken from a female donor in good health. Each CDR3 is given with its conserved first and last residue. The order of the fields is J gene, CDR3 length, D gene, clone size, V gene, CDR3 DNA, CDR3 protein. D genes are given only for firm matches. The listing skips clone size in some rows; elsewhere it reads once, few, many or a size class.

TRBJ2-7,15,TRBD1,many,TRBV9,TGTGCCAGCAGCCAGAGCGAGGACAGGGGGTACGAGCAGTACTTC,CASSQSEDRGYEQYF
TRBJ1-6,15,NA,few,TRBV20-1,TGCAGTGCTAGAGGGGGGTGGAGCGGCAATTCACCCCTCCACTTT,CSARGGWSGNSPLHF
TRBJ1-1,16,TRBD1,many,TRBV29-1,TGCAGCGTTGACCTCTCAGGGGGCGCGCGGGACACTGAAGCTTTCTTT,CSVDLSGGARDTEAFF
TRBJ2-3,15,NA,many,TRBV15,TGTGCCACCAGCAGAGATCAGGGGCGCACAGATACGCAGTATTTT,CATSRDQGRTDTQYF
TRBJ2-1,14,TRBD2,many,TRBV20-1,TGCAGTGCACTCGTAGCGGGAGTCGGGAATGAGCAGTTCTTC,CSALVAGVGNEQFF
TRBJ2-3,14,NA,many,TRBV4-1,TGCGCCAGCAGCCAAGATGCGGGTGTGGATACGCAGTATTTT,CASSQDAGVDTQYF
TRBJ2-1,13,NA,many,TRBV24-1,TGTGCCATCGAACAGGGAAGTGGGAATGAGCAGTTCTTC,CAIEQGSGNEQFF
TRBJ2-1,15,NA,many,TRBV18,TGTGCCAGCTCACCATTCAGCGGAGGATACAATGAGCAGTTCTTC,CASSPFSGGYNEQFF
TRBJ2-1,14,TRBD2,many,TRBV18,TGTGCCAGCTCACTAGCGGGAGGGCACATTGAGCAGTTCTTC,CASSLAGGHIEQFF
TRBJ2-1,15,NA,many,TRBV3-1,TGTGCCAGCAGCCAAGCTCACTCCAGGAGCAATGAGCAGTTCTTC,CASSQAHSRSNEQFF
TRBJ2-1,13,TRBD2,many,TRBV7-2,TGTGCCAGCAGCTTAGAGGGAGGGGATGAGCAGTTCTTC,CASSLEGGDEQFF
TRBJ2-1,13,TRBD2,many,TRBV20-1,TGCAGTGCTCCTCGCGCGGGAGGGTTTGAGCAGTTCTTC,CSAPRAGGFEQFF
TRBJ2-7,13,TRBD1,many,TRBV5-1,TGCGCCAGCAGCCCAACAGGGGTCGGCGAGCAGTACTTC,CASSPTGVGEQYF
TRBJ1-1,15,TRBD1,many,TRBV7-9,TGTGCCAGCAGCCCCTCCGGGACAGGGGTGACTGAAGCTTTCTTT,CASSPSGTGVTEAFF
TRBJ2-1,17,TRBD1,many,TRBV20-1,TGCAGTGCTAGAAAGAAGCTCCGGGACAGCGCCTACAATGAGCAGTTCTTC,CSARKKLRDSAYNEQFF
TRBJ1-1,15,TRBD1,NA,TRBV2,TGTGCCAACAGTGAAGCGCTGGGACAGGGGAGATCAGCTTTCTTT,CANSEALGQGRSAFF
TRBJ1-6,14,NA,many,TRBV28,TGTGCCAGCAGTTTGTGGACAGATAATTCACCCCTCCACTTT,CASSLWTDNSPLHF
TRBJ2-1,12,NA,many,TRBV6-1,NA,CASSEGFGQGIF
TRBJ2-1,17,NA,many,TRBV5-1,TGCGCCAGCAGCTTGTCCGGCCTCCGAAGCTCCTACAATGAGCAGTTCTTC,CASSLSGLRSSYNEQFF
TRBJ2-3,14,TRBD2,NA,TRBV9,TGTGCCAGCAGCGTAGCTACGGGGGGAGATACGCAGTATTTT,CASSVATGGDTQYF
TRBJ1-1,14,NA,many,TRBV5-1,TGCGCCAGCAGCTTGAGACAGGAGTACACTGAAGCTTTCTTT,CASSLRQEYTEAFF
TRBJ1-1,13,TRBD1,many,TRBV6-1,TGTGCCAGCTCCGTGACAGGGGGATCTGAAGCTTTCTTT,CASSVTGGSEAFF
TRBJ1-4,15,TRBD1,many,TRBV4-2,TGTGCCAGCAGCCAACCGGACAGGGCTGGTGAAAAACTGTTTTTT,CASSQPDRAGEKLFF
TRBJ1-6,14,NA,many,TRBV12-3/TRBV12-4,TGTGCCAGCAGTTTGGGCCAGACGGGTTCACCCCTCCACTTT,CASSLGQTGSPLHF
TRBJ1-1,11,NA,many,TRBV6-1,TGTGCCAGCAGAGGGGACACTGAAGCTTTCTTT,CASRGDTEAFF
TRBJ2-7,15,TRBD1,many,TRBV12-3/TRBV12-4,TGTGCCAGCAGTCTCCTGGACAGGGGCCCAGACGAGCAGTACTTC,CASSLLDRGPDEQYF
TRBJ2-1,15,NA,many,TRBV3-1,TGTGCCAGCAGCCAAGGAAACGGATACTACAATGAGCAGTTCTTC,CASSQGNGYYNEQFF
TRBJ2-1,17,TRBD2,many,TRBV20-1,TGCAGTGCGCACATTTCTAGCGGGGGGAGCTCCTACAATGAGCAGTTCTTC,CSAHISSGGSSYNEQFF
TRBJ1-2,11,NA,many,TRBV20-1,TGCAGTGCCGCAGGGAACTATGGCTACACCTTC,CSAAGNYGYTF
TRBJ1-3,15,TRBD1,many,TRBV5-1,TGCGCCAGCAGCCCGGGGGACAGGGACGGAAACACCATATATTTT,CASSPGDRDGNTIYF
TRBJ2-1,11,NA,many,TRBV29-1,TGCAGCGTCGAGGGGTGGAATGAGCAGTTCTTC,CSVEGWNEQFF
TRBJ1-5,15,NA,many,TRBV6-1,TGTGCCAGCAGTGAATTAAGGACGAGTTTAGAGCCCCAGCATTTT,CASSELRTSLEPQHF
TRBJ1-5,15,TRBD1,many,TRBV6-2/TRBV6-3,TGTGCCAGCAGCTGGACAGGGGCGATCGGTCAGCCCCAGCATTTT,CASSWTGAIGQPQHF
TRBJ2-7,11,TRBD1,medium-sized,TRBV20-1,TGCAGTGCTGGGACAGGGTCGCAGCAGTACTTC,CSAGTGSQQYF
TRBJ2-5,16,NA,many,TRBV5-1,TGCGCCAGCAGCGACGGGATGAGGGGCCAAGGGGAGACCCAGTACTTC,CASSDGMRGQGETQYF
TRBJ1-2,15,NA,many,TRBV3-1,TGTGCCAGCAGCCAATGGGTAGTGTCTGACTATGGCTACACCTTC,CASSQWVVSDYGYTF
TRBJ2-7,15,NA,NA,TRBV7-8,TGTGACAGCAGCGCGGGACGCGGGACGCCCGCCGAGCAGTACTTC,CDSSAGRGTPAEQYF